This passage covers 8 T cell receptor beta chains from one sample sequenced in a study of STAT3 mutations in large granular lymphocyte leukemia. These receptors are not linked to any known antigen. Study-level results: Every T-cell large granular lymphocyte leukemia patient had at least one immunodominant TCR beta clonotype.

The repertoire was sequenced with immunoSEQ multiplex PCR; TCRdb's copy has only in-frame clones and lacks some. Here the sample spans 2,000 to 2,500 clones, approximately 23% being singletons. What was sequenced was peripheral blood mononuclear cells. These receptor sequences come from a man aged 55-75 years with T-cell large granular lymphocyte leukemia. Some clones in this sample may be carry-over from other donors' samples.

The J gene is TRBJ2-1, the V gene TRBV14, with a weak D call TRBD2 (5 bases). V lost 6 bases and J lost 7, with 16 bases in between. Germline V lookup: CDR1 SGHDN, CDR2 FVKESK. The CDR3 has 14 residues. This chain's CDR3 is CASRAGMGMNEQFF. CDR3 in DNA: TGTGCCAGCAGGGCCGGGATGGGGATGAATGAGCAGTTCTTC.

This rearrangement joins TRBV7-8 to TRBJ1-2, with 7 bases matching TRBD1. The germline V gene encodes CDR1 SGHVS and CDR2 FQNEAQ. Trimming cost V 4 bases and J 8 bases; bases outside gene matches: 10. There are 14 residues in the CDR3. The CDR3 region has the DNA TGTGCCAGCAGCTCCACGGGACAGTATATGGGCTACACCTTC. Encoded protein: CASSSTGQYMGYTF.

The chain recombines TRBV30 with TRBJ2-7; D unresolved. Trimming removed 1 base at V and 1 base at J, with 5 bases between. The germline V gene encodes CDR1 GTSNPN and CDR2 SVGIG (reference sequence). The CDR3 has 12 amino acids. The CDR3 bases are TGTGCCTGGAGTGCATCTTCCTACGAGCAGTACTTC. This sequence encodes CAWSASSYEQYF.

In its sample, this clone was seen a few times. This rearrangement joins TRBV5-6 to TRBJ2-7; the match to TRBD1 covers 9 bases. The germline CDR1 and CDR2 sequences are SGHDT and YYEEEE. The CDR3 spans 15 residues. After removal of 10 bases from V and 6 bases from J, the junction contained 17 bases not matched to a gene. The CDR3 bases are TGTGCCTCAATAGTAGTGGGACAGGGCCTTGGCGAGCAGTACTTC. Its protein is CASIVVGQGLGEQYF.

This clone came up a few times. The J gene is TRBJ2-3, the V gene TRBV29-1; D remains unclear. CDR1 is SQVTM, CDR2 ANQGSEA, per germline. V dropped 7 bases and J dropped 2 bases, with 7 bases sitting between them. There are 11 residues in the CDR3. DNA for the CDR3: TGCAGCGGGGCCCTCACAGATACGCAGTATTTT. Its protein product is CSGALTDTQYF.

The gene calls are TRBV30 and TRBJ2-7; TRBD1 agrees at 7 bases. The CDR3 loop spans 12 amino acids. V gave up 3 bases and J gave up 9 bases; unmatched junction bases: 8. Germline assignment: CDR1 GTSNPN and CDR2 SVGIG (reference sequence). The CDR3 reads CAWRGDSPAQYF. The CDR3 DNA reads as TGTGCCTGGAGGGGGGACAGTCCGGCGCAGTACTTC.

CDR3 bases: TGTGCCAGCAGCTACATCTCAGGGGATGGCTACACCTTC. This codes for CASSYISGDGYTF. This sequence joins TRBV5-6 and TRBJ1-2, with D tentatively TRBD1 (6 bases). The CDR3 is 13 residues long. Germline CDR1 is SGHDT and CDR2 is YYEEEE. Deletions cut 3 bases from V and 6 bases from J, with 12 bases between.

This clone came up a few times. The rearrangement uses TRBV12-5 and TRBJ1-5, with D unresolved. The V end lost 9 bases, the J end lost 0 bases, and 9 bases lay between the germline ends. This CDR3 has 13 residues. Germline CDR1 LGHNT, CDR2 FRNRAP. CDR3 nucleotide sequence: TGTGCTAGCGCGGCGGATAGCAATCAGCCCCAGCATTTT. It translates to CASAADSNQPQHF.